Each of the 10 T cell receptor beta chains below was sequenced from the same sample in a study of T cell repertoires in cytomegalovirus infection. TCRdb fed the reads into MiXCR, producing one record per CDR3 protein. The table lists 250,000 to 300,000 distinct CDR3 sequences, 20% to 25% of them singletons, with roughly a fifth in the top ten. For these TCRs, the target antigens are not known. This sample comprised cultured PBMCs, obtained from culture after CMV antigen stimulation. The receptor set was obtained from a human donor in good health (CMV status not recorded). Some clones in this sample may be carry-over from other donors' samples.

This clonotype appeared many times. The chain has TRBV7-2 and TRBJ2-5; no reliable D call. CDR3 length: 13 amino acids. The ends were cut back, 3 bases at V and 4 bases at J, with 9 bases in the middle. Germline CDR1 SGHTA, CDR2 FQGNSA. The CDR3 DNA is TGTGCCAGCAGCTTGCGAGAGCGAGAGACCCAGTACTTC. This encodes CASSLRERETQYF.

J is TRBJ2-3 and V is TRBV12-3 or TRBV12-4, with 9 nucleotides matching TRBD1. Trimming removed 4 bases from V and 3 bases from J; junction bases left unmatched: 8. The CDR3 contains 16 residues. The CDR3 nucleotides read TGTGCCAGCAGTTCTCACCTGGACAGGGGAACAGATACGCAGTATTTT. Its protein is CASSSHLDRGTDTQYF.

This clonotype appeared many times. The CDR3 sequence is CASSLDQVANQPQHF. The CDR3 DNA reads TGTGCCAGCAGCTTAGACCAGGTTGCCAATCAGCCCCAGCATTTT. This chain connects TRBV7-2 to TRBJ1-5; D unclear. The CDR3 is made up of 15 amino acids. CDR1 is SGHTA, CDR2 FQGNSA, per germline. V was clipped by 1 base and J by 3 bases, with 10 bases between them.

The sample holds a few counts of this clonotype. This rearrangement joins TRBV5-6 to TRBJ2-7; maybe TRBD1 (7 bases). CDR3 length: 15 residues. The V end was cut by 4 bases, the J end by 1 base, with 15 bases between. Germline V gene sequence: CDR1 SGHDT, CDR2 YYEEEE. The CDR3 protein is CASSPGRTGSYEQYF. CDR3 DNA: TGTGCCAGCAGCCCTGGGAGGACAGGATCCTACGAGCAGTACTTC.

This clonotype has only a few counts. In DNA form, the CDR3 reads TGTGCCAGCAGTTTCGGGGGGGGGCGCAATGAGCAGTTCTTC. It translates to CASSFGGGRNEQFF. The V gene is TRBV12-3 or TRBV12-4, the J gene TRBJ2-1; TRBD2 matches at 8 bases. This CDR3 is built from 14 residues. With 3 bases clipped from V and 6 bases from J, the junction kept 4 bases outside the gene matches.

This clonotype was picked up many times. The chain joins TRBV28 to TRBJ1-4, with 7 bases that match TRBD1. V dropped 3 bases and J dropped 6; count of bases not matched to a gene: 16. This CDR3 has 18 amino acids. Germline V gives CDR1 MDHEN, CDR2 SYDVKM. The CDR3 DNA reads TGTGCCAGCAGTTTTTTTCAGGGGGGGGGAAGGGAATATGAAAAACTGTTTTTT. This sequence encodes CASSFFQGGGREYEKLFF. The full variable domain, with the rest looked up from reference TRBV28 and TRBJ1-4, is DVKVTQSSRYLVKRTGEKVFLECVQDMDHENMFWYRQDPGLGLRLIYFSYDVKMKEKGDIPEGYSVSREKKERFSLILESASTNQTSMYLCASSFFQGGGREYEKLFFGSGTQLSVL.

The table lists this clonotype with many counts. The genes are TRBV7-2 and TRBJ2-4; the D is unclear. The CDR3 sequence is 12 residues long. V gave up 6 bases and J gave up 11 bases, with 14 bases separating them. CDR1 SGHTA and CDR2 FQGNSA come from the germline V gene. CDR3 coding DNA: TGTGCCAGCAGTTCCCCGGCAACGGTTCAGTACTTC. Its protein product is CASSSPATVQYF.

At least ten counts were recorded for this clonotype. The chain links TRBV7-2 to TRBJ1-2; 7 bases line up with TRBD1. CDR3 length: 18 residues. V dropped 1 base and J dropped 4; count of bases not matched to a gene: 15. Per the germline V gene, CDR1 is SGHTA and CDR2 is FQGNSA. The CDR3 spells CASSLGGDRAASPYGYTF. The CDR3, as DNA: TGTGCCAGCAGCTTAGGAGGCGACAGGGCCGCTTCGCCCTATGGCTACACCTTC.

In this sample, this clonotype turned up many times. The V and J genes are TRBV7-6 and TRBJ1-6, with D uncertain. Looked up from germline, CDR1 is SGHVS and CDR2 is FNYEAQ. Between the trimmed V and J ends, which lost 5 bases and 10 bases, there was a span of 15 bases. The CDR3 sequence is 14 residues long. Here the CDR3 DNA reads TGTGCCAGCAGCGGCCAAGGTAGAGGGTCACCCCTCCACTTT. Protein: CASSGQGRGSPLHF.

This clonotype was seen at least ten times. The chain joins TRBV7-2 to TRBJ2-7, with 8 positions matching TRBD2. CDR1 is SGHTA and CDR2 is FQGNSA in the germline V gene. After removal of 1 base from V and 4 bases from J, the junction contained 6 bases not matched to a gene. CDR3 size: 15 residues. In DNA, the CDR3 is TGTGCCAGCAGCTTAGTGGAGCGGGAGAGGTACGAGCAGTACTTC. Amino acid sequence: CASSLVERERYEQYF.